This record covers a single TCR beta chain. This clonotype came up many times. The target of this receptor is not known. One end of the junction varies from germline; a read error may be responsible. These data come from a study of blood T cells in healthy people across ages (dated by TCRdb to between 2015 and 2017). Regarding the study in general: In model experiments, template switching captured about one uniquely barcoded TCR beta cDNA molecule for every two T cells. Using deep sequencing normalized with unique cDNA molecular identifiers, the study measured how TCR beta repertoire diversity changes with age. Four age groups were formed from the donors: young (average about 16 years), middle-aged (around 41), aged (roughly 59) and long-lived (roughly 88). To avoid experimental bias, donors of different ages were spread randomly across the sequencing lanes. Using the same blood draw, the study looked at two additional independent replicas of 1 million unique cDNA reads for two donors, one aged 18 to 30 and the other aged 80 or older.

The donors were roughly 38 Caucasian individuals from Russia, aged roughly 6 to 90 years, who were systemically healthy. Approximately 10 milliliters of peripheral blood were collected from each donor into EDTA-treated Vacutainer tubes. Ficoll-Paque density-gradient centrifugation was used to isolate PBMCs, with at least 6.5 million per sample. Trizol reagent was used to extract total RNA from the PBMCs, yielding at least 6 micrograms per sample. The percentages of naive CD45RAhigh/CD27high T cells were determined by flow cytometry on a PBMC aliquot from every donor. Library prep was done by 5' RACE. TCRdb names Illumina HiSeq 2500 as the instrument used. A second PCR of about 7 to 12 cycles was run with a J-beta primer mix and a sample-barcoded 5' primer. Each TCR beta cDNA molecule received a unique molecular identifier from a template-switch 5' adaptor carrying 12 random nucleotides. At least 2.5 million CDR3-containing paired-end reads were obtained from each sample. First-strand cDNA was synthesized from all RNA with the Mint cDNA synthesis kit, primed by a TRBC-specific oligonucleotide. Following uracil-DNA glycosylase treatment, a first 18-cycle PCR with universal primers M1SS and BC2_uni_R was performed on all cDNA. The published analysis was carried out like this. Each sample was normalized by randomly selecting 1 million high-quality reads, each carrying a distinct molecular identifier. Instead of being binned into consensus sequences, reads with shared molecular identifiers were discarded. CDR3 identification, clonotype clustering and error correction used MiTCR with a Q25 quality threshold and the strictest error-elimination algorithm. Lower-bound total TCR beta diversity was estimated with a nonparametric unseen species model using Euler transformation. The raw public data were reprocessed by TCRdb itself: fastp quality trimming at Q25, MiXCR clonotype calling, in-frame beta chains only. Duplicate CDR3 protein sequences are folded into a single record with the most common DNA and genes. TCRdb, rather than the study authors, made the V and J calls. This sample lists 1,500,000 or so distinct CDR3 sequences; approximately 43% were detected once. The leading ten clones occupy 4% of the sample.

What the study reported, not specific to this receptor: As age increased, observed TCR beta diversity per million T cells dropped in a roughly linear way, and a significant reduction was already evident by age 40. Estimates of total diversity from one million sequenced T cells were regarded as lower bounds and underestimates. Compared with the aged group, the long-lived group had more naive CD4+ T cells, fewer expanded clones and increased TCR diversity, a pattern suggesting age selection. A strong correlation was found between observed TCR beta diversity and the percentage of naive T cells measured by flow cytometry. Because profiling used bulk unsorted PBMCs, naive and antigen-experienced compartments could not be compared conclusively. Because the CMV infection status of the donors was unknown, age-related changes in expanded clonotypes may potentially have been confounded.

The CDR3 holds 12 amino acids from the cysteine to the phenylalanine. The only DNA kept is the CDR3, 36 bases in frame from the first base. CDR1 and CDR2 are read off the germline V gene as SGHTA and FQGNSA. The receptor's source is a woman in her late teens or twenties in good health. This sequence uses TRBV7-2 and TRBJ1-1; the best D guess is TRBD1, with 5 bases matching. What was sequenced was blood. The DNA sequence reads TGTGCCAGCAGTTTAGTTAGGGGTGAAGCTTTCTTT. Translated, this gives CASSLVRGEAFF. Extended through the reference TRBV7-2 and TRBJ1-1 proteins, this CDR3 yields the full variable domain: GAGVSQSPSNKVTEKGKDVELRCDPISGHTALYWYRQSLGQGLEFLIYFQGNSAPDKSGLPSDRFSAERTGGSVSTLTIQRTQQEDSAVYLCASSLVRGEAFFGQGTRLTVV.